A selection of T cell receptor beta chains follows, all from one sample in a study of cytomegalovirus exposure and HLA in healthy donors. Profiling relied on immunoSEQ multiplex PCR, and the TCRdb table lists in-frame clones only, not all of them. This table holds around 100,000 clones, roughly 66% found once. The sample was PBMCs. The receptors shown here come from a woman in her 30s in good health and CMV-seronegative. The CDR3 runs from the conserved cysteine through the conserved F or W. D genes are given only for firm matches. Rows give clone size only sometimes, using once, few, many, or a class for an expanded clone.

clone_size d_call j_call v_call cdr3_nt cdr3_aa
. . TRBJ1-2 TRBV25-1 TGTGCCAGCAGTGACCCCAATAACTATGGCTACAACTTC CASSDPNNYGYNF
few TRBD1 TRBJ2-1 TRBV15 TGTGCCACCAGCAGTATAGACAGGGGACCCTACAATGAGCAGTTCTTC CATSSIDRGPYNEQFF
once TRBD2 TRBJ2-7 TRBV6-1 TGTGCCAGCAGTGAACAACTAGCGGGGGCTAGGGAGCAGTACTTC CASSEQLAGAREQYF
few . TRBJ2-6 TRBV7-3 TGTGCCAGCAGCTTAGCCCTATCTGGGGCCAACGTCCTGACTTTC CASSLALSGANVLTF
. TRBD1 TRBJ1-2 TRBV6-1 TGTGCCAGCAGTGAAGGACAGGGGATCGGTGGCTACACCTTC CASSEGQGIGGYTF
. . TRBJ1-1 TRBV28 TGTGCCAGCAGTTCGGGACAAGAGAACACTGAAGCTTTCTTT CASSSGQENTEAFF
few . TRBJ2-3 TRBV7-3 TGTGCCAGCAGCTTAACGGGCGGGAGCACAGATACGCAGTATTTT CASSLTGGSTDTQYF
. . TRBJ1-1 TRBV28 TGTGCCAGCAGCCCAGGATGGAACACTGAAGCTTTCTTT CASSPGWNTEAFF
. . TRBJ1-4 TRBV7-3 TGTGCCAGCAGCGTTTACGGGGGGGCGAGTGAAAAACTGTTTTTT CASSVYGGASEKLFF
few . TRBJ1-2 TRBV7-8 TGTGCCAGCAGCTTAATGGACTTCCAAGCCCATGGCTACACCTTC CASSLMDFQAHGYTF
few . TRBJ2-7 TRBV30 TGTGCCTGGAGTTTGAGGGTCGAGCAGTACTTC CAWSLRVEQYF
. TRBD1 TRBJ1-1 TRBV10-3 TGTGCCGGACAGACAGGGTCAGCGACTGAAGCTTTCTTT CAGQTGSATEAFF
. TRBD2 TRBJ2-1 TRBV7-9 TGTGCCAGCAGCTTAGACGGGAGGGCCCGGAATGAGCAGTTCTTC CASSLDGRARNEQFF
few TRBD2 TRBJ2-1 TRBV7-2 TGTGCCAGCAGCTCTAGCGGGACCCGATCCAGGGAGCAGTTCTTC CASSSSGTRSREQFF
. . TRBJ2-3 TRBV7-3 TGTGCCAGCAGCTTACCGGTCACAGATACGCAGTATTTT CASSLPVTDTQYF
. . TRBJ2-5 TRBV11-1 TGTGCCAGCAGCAACAGACAAAAGGAGACCCAGTACTTC CASSNRQKETQYF
. . TRBJ2-7 TRBV29-1 TGCAGCGTTGCGTCGACTGGGTCCTACGAGCAGTACTTC CSVASTGSYEQYF
few TRBD1 TRBJ1-5 TRBV5-1 TGCGCCAGCAGCCCGACAGGGGGAATAAATCAGCCCCAGCATTTT CASSPTGGINQPQHF
. TRBD1 TRBJ2-5 TRBV29-1 TGCAGCGTTGCCGGGACAGGGGGCGGCGAGACCCAGTACTTC CSVAGTGGGETQYF
. TRBD2 TRBJ2-7 TRBV11-2 TGTGCCAGCAGCCCCCCCGTCCCTAGCGGTAGCTCCTACGAGCAGTACTTC CASSPPVPSGSSYEQYF
. TRBD1 TRBJ2-1 TRBV19 TGTGCCAGTAGTATAGGTCAGGACAGGCTCGGGCAGTTCTTC CASSIGQDRLGQFF
. TRBD2 TRBJ2-2 TRBV5-4 TGTGCCAGCAGCTTCGTAGCGGGAGGGTTGGTCGGGGAGCTGTTTTTT CASSFVAGGLVGELFF